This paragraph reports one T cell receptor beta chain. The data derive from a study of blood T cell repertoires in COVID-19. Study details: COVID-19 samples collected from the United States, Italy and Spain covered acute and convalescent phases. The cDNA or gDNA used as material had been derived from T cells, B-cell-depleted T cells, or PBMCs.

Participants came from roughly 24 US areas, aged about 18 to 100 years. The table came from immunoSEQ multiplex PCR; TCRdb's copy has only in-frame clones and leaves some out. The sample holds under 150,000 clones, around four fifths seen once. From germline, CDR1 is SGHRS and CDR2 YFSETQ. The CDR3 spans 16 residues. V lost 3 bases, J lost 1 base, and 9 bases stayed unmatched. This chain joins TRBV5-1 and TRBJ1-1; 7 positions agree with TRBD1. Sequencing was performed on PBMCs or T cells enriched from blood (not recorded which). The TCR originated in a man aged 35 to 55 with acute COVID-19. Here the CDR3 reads CASSSGGTDKNTEAFF. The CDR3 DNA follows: TGCGCCAGCAGCTCCGGAGGGACAGATAAGAACACTGAAGCTTTCTTT.